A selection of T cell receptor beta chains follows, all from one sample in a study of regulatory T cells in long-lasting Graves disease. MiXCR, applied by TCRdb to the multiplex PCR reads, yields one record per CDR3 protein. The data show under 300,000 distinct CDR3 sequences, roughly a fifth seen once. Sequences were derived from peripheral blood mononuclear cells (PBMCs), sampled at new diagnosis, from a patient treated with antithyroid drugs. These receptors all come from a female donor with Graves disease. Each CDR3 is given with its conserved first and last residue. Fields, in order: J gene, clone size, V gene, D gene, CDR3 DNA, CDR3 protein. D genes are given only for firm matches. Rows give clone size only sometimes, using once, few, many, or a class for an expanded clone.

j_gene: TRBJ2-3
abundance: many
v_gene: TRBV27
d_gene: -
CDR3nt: TGTGCCAGCAACCCGAGGGCCGTTGATACGCAGTATTTT
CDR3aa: CASNPRAVDTQYF

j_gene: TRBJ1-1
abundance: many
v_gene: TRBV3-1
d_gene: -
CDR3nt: TGTGCCAGCAGCCAAGAAGAAGCCGCCCCCCGTCCTTTCTTT
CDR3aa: CASSQEEAAPRPFF

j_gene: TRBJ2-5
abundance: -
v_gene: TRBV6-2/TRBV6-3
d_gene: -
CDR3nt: TGTGCCAGCAGTATCGGGACTCAAAGGGGAGAGACCCAGTACTTC
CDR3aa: CASSIGTQRGETQYF

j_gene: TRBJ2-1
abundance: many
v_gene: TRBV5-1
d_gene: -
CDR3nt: TGCGCCAGCAGCCAAGGACGGGGGTCGTACAATGAGCAGTTCTTC
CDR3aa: CASSQGRGSYNEQFF

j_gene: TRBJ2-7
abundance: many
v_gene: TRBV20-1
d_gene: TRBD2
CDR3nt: TGCAGTGCTCTAAAGAGCGGGAGAGGCTACGAGCAGTACTTC
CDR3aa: CSALKSGRGYEQYF

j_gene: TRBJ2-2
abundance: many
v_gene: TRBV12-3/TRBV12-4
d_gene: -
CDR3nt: TGTGCCAGCAGTTTATCAGGACTTGGCGGGGAGCTGTTTTTT
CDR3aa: CASSLSGLGGELFF

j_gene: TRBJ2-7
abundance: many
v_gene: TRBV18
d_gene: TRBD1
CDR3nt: TGTGCCAGCTCACCTTCCGGGACAGGGGTATACGAGCAGTACTTC
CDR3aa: CASSPSGTGVYEQYF

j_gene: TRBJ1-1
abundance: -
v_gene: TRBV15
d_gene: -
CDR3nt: TGTGCCACCAGCACCCAACCGAACACTGAAGCTTTCTTT
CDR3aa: CATSTQPNTEAFF

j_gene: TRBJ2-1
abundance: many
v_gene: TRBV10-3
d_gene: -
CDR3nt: TGTGCCATCAGTGACGAGACTAGTGGAGATGAGCAGTTCTTC
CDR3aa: CAISDETSGDEQFF

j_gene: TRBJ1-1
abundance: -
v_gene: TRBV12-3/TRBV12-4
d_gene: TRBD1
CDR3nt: TGTGCCAGCAGTCTCTCGACCGGGACAGAACACACTGAAGCTTTCTTT
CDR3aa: CASSLSTGTEHTEAFF

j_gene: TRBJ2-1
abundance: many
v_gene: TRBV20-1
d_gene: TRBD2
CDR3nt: TGCAGTGCTAGAGATTCGCGGCTAGCGGTTCCGGATGAGCAGTTCTTC
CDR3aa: CSARDSRLAVPDEQFF

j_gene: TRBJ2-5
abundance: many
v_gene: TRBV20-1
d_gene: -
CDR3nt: TGCAGTGCTGGAAGACAGGAGGTTTTAATGTACCAAGAGACCCAGTACTTC
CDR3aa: CSAGRQEVLMYQETQYF

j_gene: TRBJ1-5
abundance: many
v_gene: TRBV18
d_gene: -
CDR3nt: TGTGCCAGCTCACCACCGGGGGCTGAGTCTCAGCCCCAGCATTTT
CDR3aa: CASSPPGAESQPQHF

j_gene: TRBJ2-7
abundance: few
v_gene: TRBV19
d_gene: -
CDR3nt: TGTGCCAGTAGCCTTGTGGGGGCTCTTGAATACGAGCAGTACTTC
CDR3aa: CASSLVGALEYEQYF

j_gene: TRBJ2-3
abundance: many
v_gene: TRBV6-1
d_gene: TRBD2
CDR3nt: TGTGCCAGCAGTGTACTAGCGGGAGGGCCCCCAGATACGCAGTATTTT
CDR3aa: CASSVLAGGPPDTQYF

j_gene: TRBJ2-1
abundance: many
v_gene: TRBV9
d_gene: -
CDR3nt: TGTGCCAGCAGCCGAGGGGGCTCCTACAATGAGCAGTTCTTC
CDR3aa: CASSRGGSYNEQFF

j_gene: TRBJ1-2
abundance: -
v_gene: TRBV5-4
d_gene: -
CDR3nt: TGTGCCAGCAGCTTGGCTCAGGATAACTATGGCTACACCTTC
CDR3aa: CASSLAQDNYGYTF

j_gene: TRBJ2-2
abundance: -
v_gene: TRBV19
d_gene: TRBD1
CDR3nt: TGTGCCAGTAATCAACAGGGGCGGGACACCGGGGAGCTGTTTTTT
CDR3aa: CASNQQGRDTGELFF

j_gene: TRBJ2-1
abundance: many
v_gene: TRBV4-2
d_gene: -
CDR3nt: TGTGCCAGCAGCCCCGGGGGGCCCAATGAGCAGTTCTTC
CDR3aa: CASSPGGPNEQFF

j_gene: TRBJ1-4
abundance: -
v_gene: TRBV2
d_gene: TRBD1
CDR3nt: TGTGCCAGCATTACGGGGGACAGGGGGGTTAATGAAAAACTGTTTTTT
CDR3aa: CASITGDRGVNEKLFF

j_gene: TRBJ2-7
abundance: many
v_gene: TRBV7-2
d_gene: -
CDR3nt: TGTGCCAGCAGCTTTCATGCGCCGAACTACGAGCAGTACTTC
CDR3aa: CASSFHAPNYEQYF

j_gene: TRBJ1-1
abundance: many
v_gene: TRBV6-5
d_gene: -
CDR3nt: TGTGCCAGCAGTTACTCGGGGGGGACTGAAGCTTTCTTT
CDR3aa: CASSYSGGTEAFF

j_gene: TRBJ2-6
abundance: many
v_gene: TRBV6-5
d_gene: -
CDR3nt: TGTGCCAGCAGTTACGGCCGGGGCGGCCCTGGGGCCAACGTCCTGACTTTC
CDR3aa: CASSYGRGGPGANVLTF

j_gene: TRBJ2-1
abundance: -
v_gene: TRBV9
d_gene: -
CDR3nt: TGTGCCAGCAGCGTCTCGGGGCGGGGATACAATGAGCAGTTCTTC
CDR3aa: CASSVSGRGYNEQFF

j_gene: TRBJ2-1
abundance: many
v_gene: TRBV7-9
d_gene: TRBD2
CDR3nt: TGTGCCAGCAGCCGGACCGGGACTAGCGGGGGGAATGAGCAGTTCTTC
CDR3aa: CASSRTGTSGGNEQFF

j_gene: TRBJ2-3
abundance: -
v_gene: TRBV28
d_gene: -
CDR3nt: TGTGCCAGCAGTTTAAACTTCGGTACACCCACAGATACGCAGTATTTT
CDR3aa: CASSLNFGTPTDTQYF

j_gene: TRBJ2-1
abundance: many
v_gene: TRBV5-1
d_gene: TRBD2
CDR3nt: TGCGCCAGCAGCTTGGCGCTAGCGGGGACCAATGAGCAGTTCTTC
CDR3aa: CASSLALAGTNEQFF

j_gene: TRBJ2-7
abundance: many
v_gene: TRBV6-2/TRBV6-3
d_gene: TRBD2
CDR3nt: TGTGCCAGCAGTTTATCCAGCGGGGGGCGTTACTCCTACGAGCAGTACTTC
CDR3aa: CASSLSSGGRYSYEQYF

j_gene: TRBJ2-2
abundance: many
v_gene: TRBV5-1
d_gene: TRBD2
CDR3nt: TGCGCCAGCAGCTTGGACCCCGGAATCGGGAGGACCGGGGAGCTGTTTTTT
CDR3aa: CASSLDPGIGRTGELFF

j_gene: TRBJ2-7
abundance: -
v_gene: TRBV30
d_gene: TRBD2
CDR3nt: TGTGCCGGCACCGGGACTAGCGGGAGGCCGAGAGCCTACGAGCAGTACTTC
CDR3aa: CAGTGTSGRPRAYEQYF

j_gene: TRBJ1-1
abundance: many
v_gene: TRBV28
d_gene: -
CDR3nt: TGTGCCAGCAGTGGGGGAGGTCTAAACACTGAAGCTTTCTTT
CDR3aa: CASSGGGLNTEAFF

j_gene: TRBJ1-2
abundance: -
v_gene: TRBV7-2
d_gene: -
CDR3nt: TGTGCCAGCAGCCAGGGCCCATTTAACTATGGCTACACCTTC
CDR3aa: CASSQGPFNYGYTF

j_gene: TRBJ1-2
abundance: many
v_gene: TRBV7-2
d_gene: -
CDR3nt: TGTGCCAGCAGCTTGAGTCCTGATAACTATGGCTACACCTTC
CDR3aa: CASSLSPDNYGYTF

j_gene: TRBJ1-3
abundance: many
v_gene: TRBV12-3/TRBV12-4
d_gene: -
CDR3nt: TGTGCCAGCAGTTTCAACCGAAACACCATATATTTT
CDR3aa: CASSFNRNTIYF